The rows below give T cell receptor beta chains drawn from one sample of a study of T cell responses to AZD1222 COVID-19 vaccine. TCRdb's copy holds only in-frame clones and misses some; the assay was immunoSEQ multiplex PCR. Of around 130,000 clones in the sample, 94% are singletons; the top ten hold roughly 7%. Sequencing used peripheral blood, obtained on day 0 of AZD1222 vaccination. Receptor source: an adult in good health. The CDR3 runs from the conserved cysteine through the conserved F or W. A D gene is named only where the DNA matches it firmly. Clone size is shown for a subset of rows, as once, few, many or a class of expanded clone.

D,V,J,size,DNA,CDR3
TRBD2,TRBV2,TRBJ2-3,NA,TGTGCCAGCGGCCGACTAGCGGGAGGGCCTAGCACAGATACGCAGTATTTT,CASGRLAGGPSTDTQYF
NA,TRBV3-1/TRBV3-2,TRBJ2-1,NA,TGTGCCAGCAGCGTGGGACGGACCCTCCGAGAGCAGTTCTTC,CASSVGRTLREQFF
NA,TRBV5-1,TRBJ1-5,NA,TGCGCCAGCAGCTTGGGGGGCGATAGCAATCAGCCCCAGCATTTT,CASSLGGDSNQPQHF
TRBD2,TRBV7-3,TRBJ2-7,NA,TGTGCCAGCAGCTCGGGACTAGCTACCGAGCAGTACTTC,CASSSGLATEQYF
NA,TRBV30,TRBJ1-3,once,TGTGCCTGGGAAAGGATATCTGGAAACACCATATATTTT,CAWERISGNTIYF
NA,TRBV10-3,TRBJ2-6,NA,TGTGCCATGGGAGAGAGCTCTGGGGCCAACGTCCTGACTTTC,CAMGESSGANVLTF
NA,TRBV7-2,TRBJ2-3,NA,TGTGCCAGCAGCTTAGTCTCAGATACGCAGTATTTT,CASSLVSDTQYF
TRBD1,TRBV28,TRBJ1-4,NA,TGTGCCAGCAGTCCGACGGGACAGGGGAAAGGGGATGAAAAACTGTTTTTT,CASSPTGQGKGDEKLFF
NA,TRBV6-6,TRBJ1-2,NA,TGTGCCAGCAGTTACCCGGGGGGAGAAGGCTACACCTTC,CASSYPGGEGYTF
NA,TRBV28,TRBJ1-6,NA,TGTGCCAGCACCTCGGGAGCGGGGAGTTCACCCCTCCACTTT,CASTSGAGSSPLHF
NA,TRBV9,TRBJ1-1,NA,TGTGCCAGCAGCGTAGGGCAGTCCGGGAAATTGCTCTTT,CASSVGQSGKLLF
NA,TRBV6-5,TRBJ1-1,NA,TGTGCCAGCAGTTACCGCCACATGAACACTGAAGCTTTCTTT,CASSYRHMNTEAFF
NA,TRBV21-1,TRBJ2-3,once,TGTGCCGATAGAAGGGAGCCCACCACAGATACGCAGTATTTT,CADRREPTTDTQYF
NA,TRBV24-1,TRBJ2-2,NA,TGTGCCACCAGTGTGGTCGGACAGACCGGGGAGCTGTTTTTT,CATSVVGQTGELFF
NA,TRBV6-2/TRBV6-3,TRBJ1-5,NA,TGTGCCAGCAGTTACTCATGGGCAACTCACGATGGTTTTCAGCCCCAGCATTTT,CASSYSWATHDGFQPQHF
NA,TRBV7-3,TRBJ2-5,NA,TGTGCCAGCAGCTTAGCGGGAGAGACCCAGTACTTC,CASSLAGETQYF
NA,TRBV24-1,TRBJ2-2,NA,TGTGCCACCAGTGAGTACACCGGGGAGCTGTTTTTT,CATSEYTGELFF
NA,TRBV28,TRBJ1-5,NA,TGTGCCAGCAGTTTATATTCGGGGGTCTACAATCAGCCCCAGCATTTT,CASSLYSGVYNQPQHF
TRBD1,TRBV18,TRBJ1-5,once,TGTGCCAGCTCACCCCAGGACAGGCCGGAGCCCCAGCATTTT,CASSPQDRPEPQHF
TRBD1,TRBV2,TRBJ1-6,NA,TGTGCCAGCATCCGGGACAGGGAGGACTATAATTCACCCCTCCACTTT,CASIRDREDYNSPLHF
NA,TRBV6-6,TRBJ1-4,NA,TGTGCCAGCAGTTACGATACAGGGCTGGTTGAAAAACTGTTTTTT,CASSYDTGLVEKLFF
NA,TRBV6-2/TRBV6-3,TRBJ2-3,once,TGTGCCAGCAGTCAGGCGGTTACTCGCACAGATACGCAGTATTTT,CASSQAVTRTDTQYF
NA,TRBV7-9,TRBJ1-1,NA,TGTGCCAGCAGCTTAGGCGGCAGCTCGAACACTGAAGCTTTCTTT,CASSLGGSSNTEAFF
NA,TRBV30,TRBJ1-5,NA,TGTGCCTGGACGGGGGGGAAGAATCAGCCCCAGCATTTT,CAWTGGKNQPQHF
TRBD1,TRBV9,TRBJ2-7,NA,TGTGCCAGCAGCCAGGGACAGGGCCCTAGGTCCTACGAGCAGTACTTC,CASSQGQGPRSYEQYF
TRBD1,TRBV7-9,TRBJ2-7,NA,TGTGCCAGCAGCTTAGGAGAGCTGGACAGGGGGCAGGACGAGCAGTACTTC,CASSLGELDRGQDEQYF
TRBD2,TRBV6-5,TRBJ2-1,once,TGTGCCAGCACGACTAGCGGGAGAGTCAATGAGCAGTTCTTC,CASTTSGRVNEQFF
NA,TRBV5-1,TRBJ2-5,NA,TGCGCCAGCAGCTTGTGGCGGAGCGACCAAGAGACCCAGTACTTC,CASSLWRSDQETQYF
NA,TRBV7-6,TRBJ2-5,NA,TGTGCCAGCAGCTTAGTTGAAGAGACCCAGTACTTC,CASSLVEETQYF
TRBD2,TRBV7-2,TRBJ2-1,NA,TGTGCCAGCAGCTTAGGGCTAGCGGGGTACAATGAGCAGTTCTTC,CASSLGLAGYNEQFF
TRBD1,TRBV12-3/TRBV12-4,TRBJ1-5,NA,TGTGCCAGCAGTAGCAGGGGGACTCAGCCCCAGCATTTT,CASSSRGTQPQHF
NA,TRBV28,TRBJ2-5,NA,TGTGCCAGCTGGCAGGGTGGAGAGACCCAGTACTTC,CASWQGGETQYF
TRBD2,TRBV11-3,TRBJ2-3,NA,TGTGCCAGCAGCTTCGTGGGAGGGTCCACAGATACGCAGTATTTT,CASSFVGGSTDTQYF
NA,TRBV20-1,TRBJ1-2,NA,TGCAGTGCTTGGGACAACTATGGCTACACCTTC,CSAWDNYGYTF
NA,TRBV14,TRBJ1-5,NA,TGTGCCAGCAGCACCCGACGGGGAGAGTTCCATCAGCCCCAGCATTTT,CASSTRRGEFHQPQHF
TRBD2,TRBV28,TRBJ2-3,NA,TGTGCCAGCAGCACGGGGGGGTCTAGCACAGATACGCAGTATTTT,CASSTGGSSTDTQYF
TRBD1,TRBV27,TRBJ2-1,NA,TGTGCCAGCAGTTTATACACGGGACAGGGGGGGAATGAGCAGTTCTTC,CASSLYTGQGGNEQFF
TRBD1,TRBV19,TRBJ1-5,NA,TGTGCCAGTAGAGAATACTCCTCTTGGACAGGGGACTATCAGCCCCAGCATTTT,CASREYSSWTGDYQPQHF
TRBD2,TRBV6-5,TRBJ2-1,NA,TGTGCCAGCAGACTTAGCGGGAGGCCCTACAATGAGCAGTTCTTC,CASRLSGRPYNEQFF
NA,TRBV3-1/TRBV3-2,TRBJ1-2,NA,TGTGCCAGCAGCGCCCGGGACGGATATGGCTACACCTTC,CASSARDGYGYTF
NA,TRBV9,TRBJ2-1,NA,TGTGCCAGCAGCGCCGGTCTCCTCATTGACAATGAGCAGTTCTTC,CASSAGLLIDNEQFF
TRBD1,TRBV18,TRBJ1-6,NA,TGTGCCAGCTCATCCAACCCAATCGACAGGGGGCAGGCCCCCCTCCACTTT,CASSSNPIDRGQAPLHF
NA,TRBV19,TRBJ1-5,NA,TGTGCCAGTAGTATAGGTGGTTGGGGTCAGCCCCAGCATTTT,CASSIGGWGQPQHF
TRBD1,TRBV27,TRBJ1-2,NA,TGTGCCAGCAGTCTTGGACAGGGGTGGGGTGGCTACACCTTC,CASSLGQGWGGYTF
NA,TRBV27,TRBJ2-1,NA,TGTGCCAGCAGCCAAGCCCCTGGGCTAGCGACCAACAATGAGCAGTTCTTC,CASSQAPGLATNNEQFF